Sequencing of this T cell receptor beta chain was carried out in a study of shared clonotypes between healthy human individuals. This clone was detected only a few times. The antigen remains unidentified. Study results and limitations: Sorted-subset sequencing, rarefaction showed, was incomplete despite large depth. Some naive CD4 clonotypes, roughly 5%, turned up in common across a few donors. Collection of samples was limited to blood; tissue repertoires likely differ.

Trimming took 5 bases from V and 4 from J, leaving 15 bases between them. This CDR3 has 15 residues. Per germline, CDR1 SGHTA and CDR2 FQGTGA. Source study methods: Filtering was not the same, since immunoSEQ gave junction-only sequences without quality scores. Clones were sequenced by immunoSEQ multiplex PCR, and TCRdb holds only the in-frame ones, with some missing. V and J calls and clone size are those listed in that table; D and trimming were worked out from the DNA. The data hold about 700,000 clones, with about 90% observed a single time. Naive CD8 cells lacked CD45RO and underwent positive selection for CCR7, leaving out terminally differentiated effector memory CD45RA+ cells.

Sequenced: naive CD8+ T cells sorted from blood. The genes are TRBV7-3 and TRBJ1-3, with D tentatively TRBD1 (5 bases). The TCR sequence derives from a young man in good health. Written as DNA, the CDR3 is TGTGCCAGCAGCCCCGATGGGACGGCAGGAAACACCATATATTTT. Its translation: CASSPDGTAGNTIYF.